This T cell receptor (beta chain) was observed in a study of OX40 agonist ivuxolimab in advanced cancers. With respect to this clone: Its target is not known.

V lost 2 bases, J lost 2 bases, and 17 bases lay in between. The CDR3 is 17 residues long. Germline V gene data show CDR1 as MDHEN and CDR2 as SYDVKM. Libraries were prepared by immunoSEQ multiplex PCR; TCRdb keeps only in-frame clonotypes and omits some of them. The table includes about 46,000 clones, roughly 90% detected once. General study findings and limits: Among T cells, CD8+ cells averaged more expanded clones than CD4+ cells.

The chain is built from TRBV28 and TRBJ2-3; maybe TRBD1 (6 bases). The clonotype originates from an adult with an advanced solid tumor such as melanoma, head and neck, liver or kidney cancer. This specimen consisted of CD4+ or CD8+ T cells sorted from blood, obtained in a trial of the OX40 agonist ivuxolimab. CDR3: CASSLSVGTLTTDTQYF. CDR3 DNA sequence: TGTGCCAGCAGTTTAAGTGTTGGGACACTCACCACAGATACGCAGTATTTT.